This T cell receptor (beta chain) was sequenced for a study of Graves' ophthalmopathy and Graves' hyperthyroidism. In this sample, this clonotype turned up many times. Beta-chain TCR CDR3 regions were amplified from RNA transcripts. The authors performed first-round RT-PCR with HTBI primers and then a second-round multiplex PCR. TCRdb re-called the multiplex PCR reads through MiXCR, storing one row per CDR3 protein. The sample yields roughly 350,000 distinct CDR3 sequences, approximately 18% seen once. This CDR3 is 14 amino acids long. V gave up 8 bases and J gave up 5 bases; unmatched junction bases: 6. Per germline, CDR1 MNHNS and CDR2 SASEGT.

The specimen sequenced was peripheral blood. The V and J genes are TRBV6-1 and TRBJ2-5; 12 positions agree with TRBD2. This TCR was sampled from an adult woman with stable Graves' hyperthyroidism. In DNA form, the CDR3 reads TGTGCCAGCTGGACTAGCGGGATTGGGGAGACCCAGTACTTC. It translates to CASWTSGIGETQYF.